This T cell receptor (beta chain) was profiled in a study of blood T cell repertoires in COVID-19. V shed 5 bases and J 5 bases; nucleotides not matched to a gene: 8. The CDR3 length is 14 residues. The germline gives CDR1 MNHEY, CDR2 SMNVEV (reference sequence). Sequencing was performed with immunoSEQ multiplex PCR; in TCRdb, only in-frame clones are kept and a portion is missing. This table holds about 220,000 clones, approximately 78% found once. This clone showed up just a few times. The sample taken for sequencing was peripheral blood. The chain links TRBV27 to TRBJ1-1; 7 bases are shared with TRBD1. The source of this sequence is a woman between 65 and 79 years old with COVID-19, enrolled during active disease. CDR3 residues: CASSHDRVNTEAFF. CDR3 nucleotides: TGTGCCAGCAGTCACGACAGGGTAAATACTGAAGCTTTCTTT.